This T cell receptor (beta chain) was sequenced during a study of blood T cell repertoires in COVID-19. In the source study's methods: Amplified reference gene primers provided the basis for estimating nucleated cell counts. Clones were sequenced by immunoSEQ multiplex PCR, and TCRdb holds only the in-frame ones, with some missing. D and trimming were read from the DNA, whereas the V and J calls and clone size are those reported in that table. Seen here are approximately 200,000 clones, approximately 89% observed once, and the top ten hold under 4.5%. This CDR3 is built from 13 residues. The V and J ends lost 5 bases and 2 bases respectively, with 9 bases between them. Looked up from germline, CDR1 is MNHEY and CDR2 is SVGAGI.

The chain joins TRBV6-5 to TRBJ1-2; possible D gene TRBD1, 5 bases. The sequenced sample consisted of peripheral blood. This TCR derives from a woman in her thirties with acute or convalescent COVID-19. The CDR3 DNA sequence: TGTGCCAGCAGTAATAGGGGAAACTATGGCTACACCTTC. Its translation: CASSNRGNYGYTF.